This T cell receptor beta chain was obtained from a study of blood T cell repertoires in COVID-19. Whole-study context: Samples taken during acute and convalescent COVID-19 were collected in the United States, Italy and Spain. Nucleic acid was either cDNA or gDNA, and it came from T cells, B-cell-depleted T cells, or PBMCs.

V trimming: 0 bases; J trimming: 2 bases; junction bases outside the gene matches: 5. Germline V gives CDR1 MNHEY, CDR2 SMNVEV (reference sequence). The CDR3 consists of 17 residues. Original analysis: Reference gene primer amplification gave estimated nucleated cell counts. Only in-frame clones appear in the TCRdb table, and some are missing; sequencing was by immunoSEQ multiplex PCR. For V, J and clone size, that table is used; D and trimming come from the DNA. Found here are some 200,000 clones, 80% to 85% of them singletons; the top ten hold 2% to 2.5%. The chain joins TRBV27 to TRBJ1-4, with TRBD1 matching over 8 bases. The TCR comes from a woman aged 60 to 75 with acute or convalescent COVID-19. Sequenced: peripheral blood. CDR3: CASSLSARGLTNEKLFF. The CDR3 DNA reads as TGTGCCAGCAGTTTATCTGCCAGGGGGCTCACTAATGAAAAACTGTTTTTT. Using reference TRBV27 and TRBJ1-4 for the parts outside the CDR3, the full variable domain is EAQVTQNPRYLITVTGKKLTVTCSQNMNHEYMSWYRQDPGLGLRQIYYSMNVEVTDKGDVPEGYKVSRKEKRNFPLILESPSPNQTSLYFCASSLSARGLTNEKLFFGSGTQLSVL.